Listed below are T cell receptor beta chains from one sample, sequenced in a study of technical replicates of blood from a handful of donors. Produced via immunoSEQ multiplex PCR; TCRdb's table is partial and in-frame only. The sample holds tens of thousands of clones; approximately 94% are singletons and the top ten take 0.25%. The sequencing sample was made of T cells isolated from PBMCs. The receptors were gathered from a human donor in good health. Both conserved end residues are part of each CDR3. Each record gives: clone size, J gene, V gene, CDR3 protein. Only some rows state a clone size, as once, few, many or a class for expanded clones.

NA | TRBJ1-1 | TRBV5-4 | CASSSGQGLPRGLNTEAFF
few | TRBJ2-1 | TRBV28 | CASSLHVEQFF
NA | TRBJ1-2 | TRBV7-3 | CASSLNQNDPGGYTF
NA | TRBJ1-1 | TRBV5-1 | CASSEGTGKTEAFF
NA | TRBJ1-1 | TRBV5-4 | CASSPSQANTEAFF
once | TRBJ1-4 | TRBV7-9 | CASSPPAGTGVRKLFF
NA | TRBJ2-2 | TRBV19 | CASSIVTSGRYTGELFF
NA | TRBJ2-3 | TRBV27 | CASQFVAGVGTDTQYF
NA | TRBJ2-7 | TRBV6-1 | CASGERIGQGLYEQYF
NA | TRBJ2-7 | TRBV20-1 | CSAKGYEQYF
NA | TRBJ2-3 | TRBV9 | CASSVIAGGLDTQYF
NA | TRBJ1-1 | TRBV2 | CANRQGRMNTEAFF
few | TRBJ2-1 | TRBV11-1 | CASSQTGQGYNEQFF
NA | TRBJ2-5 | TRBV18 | CASSPDGGLAGVQTQYF
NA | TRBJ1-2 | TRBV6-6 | CASINRWDRGGYTF
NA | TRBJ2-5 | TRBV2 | CASSEIVGGETQYF
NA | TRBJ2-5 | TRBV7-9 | CASLSGGFATQYF